The 25 T cell receptor beta chains in this list originate from one sample, sequenced in a study of blood T cell repertoires in COVID-19. Generated by immunoSEQ multiplex PCR, the TCRdb table keeps only in-frame clones and is missing some. This sample has tens of thousands of clones; around nine tenths occur once, and the top ten carry roughly 8.1%. The material sequenced was peripheral blood. These receptors came from a woman in her 70s with acute or convalescent COVID-19.

The V and J genes are TRBV5-4 and TRBJ1-6, with D possibly being TRBD1 (6 bases). The V end was cut by 0 bases, the J end by 9 bases, with 19 bases between. Germline CDR1 and CDR2: SGHNT and YYREEE (reference sequence). The CDR3 is 17 amino acids. CDR3 region: CASSLGGRGGSASPLHF. DNA for the CDR3: TGTGCCAGCAGCTTGGGTGGTCGCGGGGGCTCGGCTTCACCCCTCCACTTT.

The CDR3 loop reads CASSVSSTGEQFF. The CDR3 DNA follows: TGTGCCAGCAGCGTAAGCTCGACGGGTGAGCAGTTCTTC. The chain combines TRBV9 with TRBJ2-1; D is ambiguous. This CDR3 has 13 residues. Germline V CDR1 and CDR2: SGDLS, YYNGEE. V was trimmed by 1 base and J by 9 bases, leaving 11 bases between them.

The chain's CDR3 is CASSLNDGTSGVLNIQYF. DNA for the CDR3: TGCGCCAGCAGCTTAAATGACGGGACTAGCGGAGTACTAAACATTCAGTACTTC. This chain joins TRBV5-1 and TRBJ2-4; 11 bases agree with TRBD2. Germline V gene sequence: CDR1 SGHRS, CDR2 YFSETQ. Trimming at V came to 2 bases and at J to 6 bases, leaving 13 bases not matched to a gene. The CDR3 loop spans 18 amino acids.

The chain joins TRBV5-4 to TRBJ2-5, with D perhaps TRBD2 (6 bases). V was cut by 4 bases and J by 0 bases, with 13 bases left in between. Germline V CDR1 and CDR2: SGHNT, YYREEE (reference sequence). CDR3 length: 15 amino acids. The CDR3 bases are TGTGCCAGCAGCCTGAAGACTAGGAACCAAGAGACCCAGTACTTC. This translates into CASSLKTRNQETQYF.

The J gene is TRBJ2-7, the V gene TRBV5-1; TRBD1 matches 7 bases. The germline gives CDR1 SGHRS, CDR2 YFSETQ. This CDR3 is 12 amino acids long. Germline trimming cut 6 bases from V and 5 bases from J; bases unmatched to any gene: 5. The CDR3 spells CASTGGRNEQYF. The CDR3 DNA is TGCGCCAGCACAGGGGGAAGGAACGAGCAGTACTTC.

The chain recombines TRBV5-1 with TRBJ2-3; no firm D call. In germline, CDR1 is SGHRS, CDR2 YFSETQ. This CDR3 comprises 12 residues. V lost 2 bases, J lost 9 bases, and 10 bases lay in between. The DNA of the CDR3 is TGCGCCAGCAGCTTATCCCGCGAGACGCAGTATTTT. It yields the protein CASSLSRETQYF. The whole variable domain, remainder taken from reference TRBV5-1 and TRBJ2-3, is KAGVTQTPRYLIKTRGQQVTLSCSPISGHRSVSWYQQTPGQGLQFLFEYFSETQRNKGNFPGRFSGRQFSNSRSEMNVSTLELGDSALYLCASSLSRETQYFGPGTRLTVL.

The rearrangement joins TRBV28 to TRBJ2-3, with 15 bases lining up with TRBD2. Germline loops: CDR1 MDHEN, CDR2 SYDVKM. V lost 6 bases, J lost 5 bases, and 24 bases stayed unmatched. The length of the CDR3 is 22 residues. The CDR3 loop reads CASRSGETGGTSGRPLRDTQYF. In DNA, the CDR3 is TGTGCCAGCAGATCGGGCGAAACCGGCGGGACTAGCGGGAGGCCCCTGAGAGATACGCAGTATTTT. The variable domain in full, with the rest retrieved from reference TRBV28 and TRBJ2-3, is DVKVTQSSRYLVKRTGEKVFLECVQDMDHENMFWYRQDPGLGLRLIYFSYDVKMKEKGDIPEGYSVSREKKERFSLILESASTNQTSMYLCASRSGETGGTSGRPLRDTQYFGPGTRLTVL.

V and J are TRBV28 and TRBJ2-1; no clear D. V lost 5 bases and J lost 1, with 18 bases in between. Germline CDR1 is MDHEN and CDR2 is SYDVKM. The CDR3 totals 17 residues. The CDR3: CASSPSVGRGSYNEQFF. In DNA, the CDR3 is TGTGCCAGCAGTCCCAGTGTGGGTCGCGGTTCCTACAATGAGCAGTTCTTC.

The chain uses TRBV6-1 and TRBJ2-5; D is uncertain. The CDR3 contains 13 residues. The V gene lost 5 bases and the J gene lost 4 bases, with 11 bases spanning the gap. CDR1 is MNHNS, CDR2 SASEGT, per germline. CDR3 in amino acids: CASSYSWRETQYF. CDR3 sequence (DNA): TGTGCCAGCAGTTATTCGTGGAGAGAGACCCAGTACTTC.

The chain has TRBV9 and TRBJ2-1; TRBD2 matches at 14 bases. In germline, CDR1 is SGDLS, CDR2 YYNGEE. This CDR3 has 15 residues. V shed 5 bases and J 8 bases; nucleotides not matched to a gene: 6. The CDR3 loop is CASRKTSGGADEQFF. CDR3 coding DNA: TGTGCCAGCAGAAAGACTAGCGGGGGGGCCGATGAGCAGTTCTTC.

The chain couples TRBV7-3 to TRBJ2-1; the match to TRBD2 covers 10 bases. V was pared by 4 bases and J by 9 bases, with 12 bases of the junction left unmatched. Germline V lookup: CDR1 SGHTA, CDR2 FQGTGA. The length of the CDR3 is 16 residues. In DNA form, the CDR3 reads TGTGCCAGCAGCTATATTCCTAGCGGGAGCATGAGTGAGCAGTTCTTC. Amino acid sequence: CASSYIPSGSMSEQFF.

The V gene is TRBV14, the J gene TRBJ2-2; the D is unclear. The germline V gene has CDR1 SGHDN and CDR2 FVKESK. CDR3 length: 13 residues. Deletions cut 1 base from V and 7 bases from J, with 7 bases between. The CDR3 sequence: CASSQGRFGELFF. The CDR3 region has the DNA TGTGCCAGCAGCCAAGGCCGGTTCGGGGAGCTGTTTTTT.

The V call is TRBV5-4, the J call TRBJ2-1; a possible D gene is TRBD2 (5 bases). V was trimmed by 1 base and J by 4 bases, leaving 18 bases between them. This CDR3 region has 17 residues. Germline CDR1 and CDR2: SGHNT and YYREEE (reference sequence). CDR3 region: CASSLRLSNRGYNEQFF. CDR3 DNA: TGTGCCAGCAGCTTGCGTCTGTCTAATCGGGGATACAATGAGCAGTTCTTC.

The J gene is TRBJ1-5, the V gene TRBV19, with 8 positions matching TRBD1. V shed 7 bases and J 6 bases; nucleotides not matched to a gene: 17. The germline V gene has CDR1 LNHDA and CDR2 SQIVND (reference sequence). The CDR3 spans 17 residues. CDR3 residues: CASTDAPDRGAGQPQHF. As DNA, the CDR3 is TGTGCCAGTACCGATGCGCCAGACAGGGGAGCGGGTCAGCCCCAGCATTTT.

This clone was seen once. V gene TRBV3-1 (or the pseudogene TRBV3-2) combines with J gene TRBJ2-3; D perhaps matches TRBD2 (6 bases). Germline V gives CDR1 LGHDT, CDR2 YNNKEL (reference sequence). V lost 1 base, J lost 2 bases, and 10 bases lay in between. CDR3 length: 15 amino acids. This CDR3 is CASSQVGGNTDTQYF. The CDR3 nucleotides are TGTGCCAGCAGCCAAGTCGGGGGAAACACAGATACGCAGTATTTT.

The chain employs TRBV6-5 and TRBJ1-1; D is ambiguous. Germline lookup yields CDR1 MNHEY and CDR2 SVGAGI. Between the trimmed V and J ends, which lost 4 bases and 5 bases, there was a span of 11 bases. The CDR3 has 13 residues. The CDR3 loop reads CASSSPRGTEAFF. The CDR3 nucleotides are TGTGCCAGCAGTTCCCCACGCGGGACTGAAGCTTTCTTT.

The J gene is TRBJ2-7, the V gene TRBV27; 9 nucleotides agree with TRBD2. The V gene end was trimmed by 6 bases and the J gene end by 0 bases; junction bases not matched to a gene: 6. The CDR3 has 15 amino acids. The germline V gene has CDR1 MNHEY and CDR2 SMNVEV (reference sequence). The CDR3 nucleotides are TGTGCCAGCAGCCAACGACTAGCGGTCTCCTACGAGCAGTACTTC. Amino acids: CASSQRLAVSYEQYF.

This clone turned up a few times. J is TRBJ2-7 and V is TRBV6-1; TRBD2 matches 7 bases. J was trimmed by 4 bases and V by 1 base; bases with no gene match: 7. Germline loops: CDR1 MNHNS, CDR2 SASEGT. There are 15 residues in the CDR3. The CDR3 here is CASSEVSSGPYEQYF. As DNA, the CDR3 is TGTGCCAGCAGTGAAGTTTCTAGCGGACCATACGAGCAGTACTTC.

The chain joins TRBV21-1 to TRBJ1-1; TRBD1, the table's D call, was not compared with the DNA. TRBV21-1 is a pseudogene locus. This CDR3 has 17 residues. The CDR3 DNA sequence: TGTGCCAGCAGCAATCCTGGGACAGGGGGAAGGTACACTGAAGCTTTCTTT. This translates into CASSNPGTGGRYTEAFF.

The chain links TRBV6-1 to TRBJ1-3; D is perhaps TRBD1 (5 bases). Between the trimmed V and J ends, which lost 3 bases and 7 bases, there was a span of 13 bases. The CDR3 covers 14 residues. The germline V gene encodes CDR1 MNHNS and CDR2 SASEGT. DNA of the CDR3: TGTGCCAGCAGTGACGGGGGGATGGTGAACACCATATATTTT. Translating gives CASSDGGMVNTIYF.

J is TRBJ1-1 and V is TRBV29-1; D is possibly TRBD1 (6 bases). Germline-derived CDR1 and CDR2 are SQVTM and ANQGSEA. The ends were cut back, 7 bases at V and 4 bases at J, with 19 bases in the middle. The CDR3 spans 14 residues. CDR3 coding DNA: TGCAGCGCGACACCCACAGGGCGCGGCACTGAAGCTTTCTTT. Residues: CSATPTGRGTEAFF.

The chain has TRBV7-2 and TRBJ2-7; TRBD2 might be the D (6 bases). CDR3 length: 15 residues. In germline, CDR1 is SGHTA, CDR2 FQGNSA. Trimming shortened V by 4 bases and J by 0 bases, and 13 bases separated the two germline ends. This chain's CDR3 is CASSSRGSGSYEQYF. For the CDR3, the DNA is TGTGCCAGCAGCTCTCGGGGGTCGGGCTCCTACGAGCAGTACTTC. Looking up the rest from reference TRBV7-2 and TRBJ2-7 gives the full variable domain: GAGVSQSPSNKVTEKGKDVELRCDPISGHTALYWYRQSLGQGLEFLIYFQGNSAPDKSGLPSDRFSAERTGGSVSTLTIQRTQQEDSAVYLCASSSRGSGSYEQYFGPGTRLTVT.

The V and J genes are TRBV5-1 and TRBJ1-1; D possibly corresponds to TRBD1 (6 bases). V was pared by 6 bases and J by 5 bases, with 20 bases between. This CDR3 is built from 15 residues. Germline loops: CDR1 SGHRS, CDR2 YFSETQ. DNA of the CDR3: TGCGCCAGCACCCCGCTGGGCAGGGGTGGGACTGAAGCTTTCTTT. This encodes CASTPLGRGGTEAFF.

The chain combines TRBV5-1 with TRBJ2-1, with TRBD2 matching 8 bases. The CDR3 is 14 residues long. Germline values: CDR1 SGHRS, CDR2 YFSETQ. V lost 5 bases and J lost 8; bases outside the gene matches: 9. The CDR3 DNA reads TGCGCCAGCAGACGGAGTCGGGAGGGCCATGAGCAGTTCTTC. The encoded protein is CASRRSREGHEQFF.

The V and J genes are TRBV5-4 and TRBJ2-7; 9 bases match TRBD1. The germline gives CDR1 SGHNT, CDR2 YYREEE (reference sequence). V gave up 4 bases and J gave up 3 bases; unmatched junction bases: 8. This CDR3 spans 15 amino acids. Here the CDR3 DNA reads TGTGCCAGCAGCGACAAGGGACAGGGATTCTACGAGCAGTACTTC. Protein: CASSDKGQGFYEQYF.